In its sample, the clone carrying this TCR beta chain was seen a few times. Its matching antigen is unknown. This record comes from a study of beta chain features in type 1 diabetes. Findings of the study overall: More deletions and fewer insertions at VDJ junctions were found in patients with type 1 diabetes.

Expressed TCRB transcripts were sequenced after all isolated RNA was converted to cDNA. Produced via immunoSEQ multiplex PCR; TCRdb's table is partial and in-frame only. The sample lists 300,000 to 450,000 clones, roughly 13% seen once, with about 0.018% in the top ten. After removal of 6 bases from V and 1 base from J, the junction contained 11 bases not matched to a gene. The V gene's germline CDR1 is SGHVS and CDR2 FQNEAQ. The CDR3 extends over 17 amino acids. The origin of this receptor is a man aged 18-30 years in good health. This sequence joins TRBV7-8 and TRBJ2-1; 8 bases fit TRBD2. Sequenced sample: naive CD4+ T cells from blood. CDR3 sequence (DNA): TGTGCCAGCAGTCCACTACCGACTAGCGCGTCCTACAATGAGCAGTTCTTC. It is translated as CASSPLPTSASYNEQFF.